These T cell receptor beta chains were read from a single sample in a study of T cells in Graves' hyperthyroidism and ophthalmopathy. Each CDR3 protein is one row after TCRdb ran MiXCR on the multiplex PCR reads. The data contain about 610,000 distinct CDR3 sequences, roughly 15% of them singletons. Sequencing used blood. The receptors were gathered from a middle-aged woman with Graves' ophthalmopathy. Each CDR3 is given without its conserved first and last residue.

j_gene: TRBJ2-1; v_gene: TRBV6-1; CDR3aa: ASRRLAGDYNEQF
j_gene: TRBJ1-6; v_gene: TRBV7-2; CDR3aa: ASSLWGSDSPLH
j_gene: TRBJ2-7; v_gene: TRBV5-1; CDR3aa: ASSSISGVISYEQY
j_gene: TRBJ1-3; v_gene: TRBV3-1; CDR3aa: ASRPGTAGNTIY
j_gene: TRBJ1-6; v_gene: TRBV3-1; CDR3aa: ASSQAGQLNSPLH
j_gene: TRBJ2-7; v_gene: TRBV20-1; CDR3aa: SARSGTYSYEQY
j_gene: TRBJ1-5; v_gene: TRBV3-1; CDR3aa: ASSQAQGDQPQH
j_gene: TRBJ1-1; v_gene: TRBV20-1; CDR3aa: SAGGGGGGTEAF
j_gene: TRBJ1-2; v_gene: TRBV2; CDR3aa: ASSGRTPNYGYT
j_gene: TRBJ1-4; v_gene: TRBV6-1; CDR3aa: AGQRQGSNEKLF
j_gene: TRBJ2-1; v_gene: TRBV6-2/TRBV6-3; CDR3aa: ASSYLPSGKSNEQF
j_gene: TRBJ2-5; v_gene: TRBV5-1; CDR3aa: ASSSRDREGAQY
j_gene: TRBJ2-1; v_gene: TRBV7-8; CDR3aa: ASSSSGQGAANEQF
j_gene: TRBJ2-4; v_gene: TRBV6-2/TRBV6-3; CDR3aa: ASSRTGEAKNIQY
j_gene: TRBJ2-6; v_gene: TRBV5-1; CDR3aa: ASSPSSSSGANVLT
j_gene: TRBJ1-1; v_gene: TRBV6-1; CDR3aa: ASSERVMATEAF
j_gene: TRBJ1-2; v_gene: TRBV5-5; CDR3aa: ASSFGDGYGYT
j_gene: TRBJ2-3; v_gene: TRBV20-1; CDR3aa: SANGPGLAGGPTDTQY
j_gene: TRBJ1-5; v_gene: TRBV20-1; CDR3aa: SATQAQGNQPQH
j_gene: TRBJ1-5; v_gene: TRBV6-1; CDR3aa: ASSELRGQPQH
j_gene: TRBJ2-3; v_gene: TRBV20-1; CDR3aa: SASKGGGSDTQY
j_gene: TRBJ2-1; v_gene: TRBV6-1; CDR3aa: ASSSGQTYEQF
j_gene: TRBJ2-7; v_gene: TRBV6-1; CDR3aa: ASSRKGREVGYEQH
j_gene: TRBJ1-3; v_gene: TRBV20-1; CDR3aa: SAKDRATPRISGNTIY
j_gene: TRBJ2-4; v_gene: TRBV11-2; CDR3aa: ASSLTGGVAKNIQY
j_gene: TRBJ1-1; v_gene: TRBV16; CDR3aa: ASSHGQQLNTEAF
j_gene: TRBJ2-5; v_gene: TRBV28; CDR3aa: ASSLTSMETQY
j_gene: TRBJ1-6; v_gene: TRBV30; CDR3aa: AWSQEARSPLH
j_gene: TRBJ2-1; v_gene: TRBV20-1; CDR3aa: SARDHRDLIYNEQF
j_gene: TRBJ1-6; v_gene: TRBV11-1; CDR3aa: ASSKQGTSYNSPLH
j_gene: TRBJ1-4; v_gene: TRBV12-3/TRBV12-4; CDR3aa: ASSSRQGNENLF
j_gene: TRBJ1-1; v_gene: TRBV6-5; CDR3aa: ASSLQGGFIEAF
j_gene: TRBJ2-5; v_gene: TRBV3-1; CDR3aa: ASSKDGRGEKTQY
j_gene: TRBJ2-7; v_gene: TRBV6-1; CDR3aa: ASSDATSGNEQY
j_gene: TRBJ2-4; v_gene: TRBV6-1; CDR3aa: ASSEAGTGRHIQY
j_gene: TRBJ2-7; v_gene: TRBV3-1; CDR3aa: ASSQGGGFEEQY
j_gene: TRBJ2-6; v_gene: TRBV4-1; CDR3aa: ASSQGGALVGANVLT
j_gene: TRBJ2-7; v_gene: TRBV5-1; CDR3aa: ASSLGEGFYEQY
j_gene: TRBJ2-1; v_gene: TRBV19; CDR3aa: ASRQSTLGQGDYNEQF
j_gene: TRBJ2-1; v_gene: TRBV20-1; CDR3aa: SARGVAGGNEQF